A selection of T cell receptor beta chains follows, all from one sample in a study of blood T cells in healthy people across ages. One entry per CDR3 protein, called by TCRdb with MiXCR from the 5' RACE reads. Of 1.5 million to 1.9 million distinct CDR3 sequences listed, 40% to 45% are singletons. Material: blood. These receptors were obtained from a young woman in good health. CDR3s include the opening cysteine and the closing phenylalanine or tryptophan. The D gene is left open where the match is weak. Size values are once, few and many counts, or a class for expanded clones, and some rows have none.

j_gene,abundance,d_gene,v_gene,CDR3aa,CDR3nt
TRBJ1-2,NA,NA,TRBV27,CASSFHINYGYTF,TGTGCCAGCAGTTTTCACATAAACTATGGCTACACCTTC
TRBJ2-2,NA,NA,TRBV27,CASSLRWSTGELFF,TGTGCCAGCAGTTTAAGGTGGAGCACCGGGGAGCTGTTTTTT
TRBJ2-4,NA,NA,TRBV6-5,CASSYSGQIAKNIQYF,TGTGCCAGCAGTTACTCGGGGCAAATAGCCAAAAACATTCAGTACTTC
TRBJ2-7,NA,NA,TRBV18,CASSPQTQDYEQYF,TGTGCCAGCTCACCACAGACGCAGGATTACGAGCAGTACTTC
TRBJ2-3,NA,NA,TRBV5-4,CASSLSLSGDTQYF,TGTGCCAGCAGCTTATCTCTATCAGGAGATACGCAGTATTTT
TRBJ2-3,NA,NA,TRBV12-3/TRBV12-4,CASKPGTHRVDTQYF,TGTGCCAGCAAACCCGGGACTCACCGTGTAGATACGCAGTATTTT
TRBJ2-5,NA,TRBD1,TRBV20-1,CSASGTAYQETQYF,TGCAGTGCTTCCGGGACAGCGTACCAAGAGACCCAGTACTTC
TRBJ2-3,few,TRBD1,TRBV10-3,CAISRGDRVDTQYF,TGTGCCATCAGCAGGGGGGACAGGGTGGATACGCAGTATTTT
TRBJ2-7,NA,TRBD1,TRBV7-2,CASSTGFYSEQYF,TGTGCCAGCTCGACAGGGTTTTATAGCGAGCAGTACTTC
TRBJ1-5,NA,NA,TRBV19,CASRNGRNQHQHF,TGTGCCAGTCGTAACGGCCGCAATCAGCACCAGCATTTT
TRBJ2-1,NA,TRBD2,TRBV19,CASRRGLAPTYNEQFF,TGTGCCAGTAGGCGAGGACTAGCGCCTACCTACAATGAGCAGTTCTTC
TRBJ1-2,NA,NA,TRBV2,CASSERRGGYDYGYTF,TGTGCCAGCAGTGAAAGGAGGGGTGGGTACGACTATGGCTACACCTTC
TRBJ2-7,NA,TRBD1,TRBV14,CASSPRGTAFYEQYF,TGTGCCAGCAGCCCCCGAGGGACAGCTTTCTACGAGCAGTACTTC
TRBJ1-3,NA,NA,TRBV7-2,CASSLRHLSGNTIYF,TGTGCCAGCAGCCTCCGACATCTCTCTGGAAACACCATATATTTT
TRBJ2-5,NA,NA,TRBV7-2,CANSLQYQETQYF,TGTGCCAACAGCTTACAATACCAAGAGACCCAGTACTTC
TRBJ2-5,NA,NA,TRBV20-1,CSASRGLQETQYF,TGCAGTGCCTCGCGGGGGCTCCAAGAGACCCAGTACTTC
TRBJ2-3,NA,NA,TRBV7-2,CASSLVEGGGTSTDTQYF,TGTGCCAGCAGCTTAGTGGAAGGCGGCGGGACTAGCACAGATACGCAGTATTTT
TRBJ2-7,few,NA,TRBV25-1,CASSVWGESGEQYF,TGTGCCAGCAGTGTGTGGGGGGAATCGGGCGAGCAGTACTTC
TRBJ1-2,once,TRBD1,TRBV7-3,CASRPRQGVYLGYTF,TGTGCCAGCAGACCAAGACAGGGGGTTTATTTGGGCTACACCTTC
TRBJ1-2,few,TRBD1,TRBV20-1,CSARGPGQGGGGYTF,TGCAGTGCTAGGGGCCCCGGACAGGGAGGTGGTGGCTACACCTTC
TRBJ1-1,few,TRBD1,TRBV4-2,CASSQGGQGGTEAFF,TGTGCCAGCAGCCAAGGGGGACAGGGTGGGACTGAAGCTTTCTTT
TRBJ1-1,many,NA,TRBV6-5,CASSSRGANTEAFF,TGTGCCAGCAGTTCAAGGGGCGCGAACACTGAAGCTTTCTTT
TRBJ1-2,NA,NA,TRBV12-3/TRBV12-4,CASRMTGNHGYTF,TGTGCCAGCAGAATGACAGGAAACCATGGCTACACCTTC
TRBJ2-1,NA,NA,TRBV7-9,CASSLGGGPSYNEQFF,TGTGCCAGCAGCTTAGGAGGGGGGCCCTCCTACAATGAGCAGTTCTTC
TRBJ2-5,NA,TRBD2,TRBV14,CASSQDSGGQETQYF,TGTGCCAGCAGCCAAGATAGCGGGGGCCAAGAGACCCAGTACTTC
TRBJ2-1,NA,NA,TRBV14,CASSQVSHSEQFF,TGTGCCAGCAGCCAAGTTTCCCACAGTGAGCAGTTCTTC
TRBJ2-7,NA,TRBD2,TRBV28,CASSVGGRGYEQYF,TGTGCCAGCAGTGTTGGCGGGAGGGGCTACGAGCAGTACTTC
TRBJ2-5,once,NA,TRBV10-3,CAISESISETQYF,TGTGCCATCAGTGAGTCGATCTCGGAGACCCAGTACTTC
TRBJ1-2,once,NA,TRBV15,CATSRDFDRVDYGYTF,TGTGCCACCAGCAGAGATTTCGATAGGGTCGACTATGGCTACACCTTC
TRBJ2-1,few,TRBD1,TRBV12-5,CASGLVVVDRDYEQFF,TGTGCTAGTGGTTTGGTGGTGGTGGACAGGGACTATGAGCAGTTCTTC
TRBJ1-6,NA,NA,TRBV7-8,CASSLGTESPLHF,TGTGCCAGCAGCTTAGGGACAGAATCACCCCTCCACTTT
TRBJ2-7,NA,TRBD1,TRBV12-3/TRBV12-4,CASRPGTASSYEQYF,TGTGCCAGCAGACCCGGGACAGCCTCTTCCTACGAGCAGTACTTC
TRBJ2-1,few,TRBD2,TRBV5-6,CASSPLLWTSGGPRDNEQFF,TGTGCCAGCAGCCCATTGTTGTGGACTAGCGGGGGGCCCCGGGACAATGAGCAGTTCTTC
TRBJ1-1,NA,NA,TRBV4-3,CASSLLTGINTEAFF,TGCGCCAGCAGCTTACTAACCGGGATTAACACTGAAGCTTTCTTT
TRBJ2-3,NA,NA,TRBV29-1,CSVKLGTDAQYF,TGCAGCGTTAAACTGGGCACAGATGCGCAGTATTTT
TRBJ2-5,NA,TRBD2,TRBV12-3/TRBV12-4,CASSFQAGEETQYF,TGTGCCAGCAGTTTTCAAGCGGGAGAAGAGACCCAGTACTTC
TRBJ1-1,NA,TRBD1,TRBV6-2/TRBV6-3,CASSYSPRGGTEAFF,TGTGCCAGCAGTTACTCGCCCAGGGGGGGCACTGAAGCTTTCTTT
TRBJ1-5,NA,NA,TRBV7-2,CASSLTSSPNQPQHF,TGTGCCAGCAGCTTAACCAGTTCCCCAAATCAGCCCCAGCATTTT
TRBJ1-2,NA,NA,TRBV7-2,CASSLGTLSGYTF,TGTGCCAGCAGCTTAGGGACACTAAGTGGCTACACCTTC
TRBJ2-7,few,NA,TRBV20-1,CSAMGTFSYEQYF,TGCAGTGCTATGGGGACTTTTTCTTACGAGCAGTACTTC
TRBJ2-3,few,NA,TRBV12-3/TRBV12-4,CASNLGGGLTDTQYF,TGTGCCAGCAACCTTGGGGGAGGCCTCACAGATACGCAGTATTTT
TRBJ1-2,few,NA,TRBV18,CASSPAYRYGYTF,TGTGCCAGCTCACCGGCGTATCGTTATGGCTACACCTTC
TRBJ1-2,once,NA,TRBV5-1,CASSRRTGTDYGYTF,TGCGCCAGCAGCCGAAGGACCGGGACGGACTATGGCTACACCTTC
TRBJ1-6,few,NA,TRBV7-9,CASSLPGRRNSPLHF,TGTGCCAGCAGCTTACCGGGACGGAGAAATTCACCCCTCCACTTT
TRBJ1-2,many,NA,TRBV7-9,CASSQYGYTF,TGTGCCAGCAGCCAGTATGGCTACACCTTC
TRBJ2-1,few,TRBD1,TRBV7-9,CASRGQGPYNEQFF,TGTGCCAGCAGAGGACAGGGGCCCTACAATGAGCAGTTCTTC
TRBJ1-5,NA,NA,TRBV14,CASSSFQGQPQHF,TGTGCCAGCAGCTCGTTCCAAGGTCAGCCCCAGCATTTT
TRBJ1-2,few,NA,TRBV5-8,CASSPYISGYTF,TGTGCCAGCAGCCCTTACATTTCCGGCTACACCTTC
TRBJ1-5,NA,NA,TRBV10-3,CAISEPGGNRNQPQHF,TGTGCCATCAGTGAGCCAGGTGGGAATCGGAATCAGCCCCAGCATTTT
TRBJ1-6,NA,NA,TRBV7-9,CASSLTLPRGKQLNSPLHF,TGTGCCAGCAGCTTAACTCTCCCACGAGGGAAGCAGCTTAATTCACCCCTCCACTTT
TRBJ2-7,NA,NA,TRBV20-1,CSVQQVPSSLYEQYF,TGCAGTGTCCAACAGGTGCCGTCGTCCTTGTACGAGCAGTACTTC
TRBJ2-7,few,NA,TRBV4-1,CASSQDSTRLYHYEQYF,TGCGCCAGCAGCCAAGACTCGACAAGACTTTACCACTACGAGCAGTACTTC
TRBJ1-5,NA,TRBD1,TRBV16,CASSQRGQGNQPQHF,TGTGCCAGCAGCCAACGGGGACAGGGCAATCAGCCCCAGCATTTT
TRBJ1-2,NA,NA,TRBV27,CASTQPYNYGYTF,TGTGCCAGCACCCAACCCTATAACTATGGCTACACCTTC